This is a list of T cell receptor beta chains from one sample in a study of glioma-infiltrating T cells. One entry per CDR3 protein, called by TCRdb with MiXCR from the multiplex PCR reads. Of fewer than 250,000 distinct CDR3 sequences in the sample, around 32% were seen once. The sequencing input was glioma tissue, nonneoplastic brain tissue, or PBMCs (not recorded which). These receptors all come from a human donor with low-grade glioma or glioblastoma, undergoing nonglioma brain surgery, or in good health (not recorded which). CDR3s include the opening cysteine and the closing phenylalanine or tryptophan. D genes are given only for firm matches. Size values are once, few and many counts, or a class for expanded clones, and some rows have none.

abundance: many
d_gene: TRBD2
j_gene: TRBJ2-7
v_gene: TRBV6-1
CDR3nt: TGTGCCAGCAGTTCCGTTCGCTTTAGGGAGGGCCCCTACGAGCAGTACTTC
CDR3aa: CASSSVRFREGPYEQYF

abundance: many
d_gene: NA
j_gene: TRBJ2-7
v_gene: TRBV6-2/TRBV6-3
CDR3nt: TGTGCCAGCGGCCGGGCCTACGAGCAGTACTTC
CDR3aa: CASGRAYEQYF

abundance: many
d_gene: NA
j_gene: TRBJ2-3
v_gene: TRBV5-4
CDR3nt: TGTGCCAGCAGCTTGGTTCAAAGCACAGATACGCAGTATTTT
CDR3aa: CASSLVQSTDTQYF

abundance: NA
d_gene: NA
j_gene: TRBJ2-1
v_gene: TRBV18
CDR3nt: TGTGCCAGCTCACCAGACAGAGTCCTAGCGCCGACCTACAATGAGCAGTTCTTC
CDR3aa: CASSPDRVLAPTYNEQFF

abundance: once
d_gene: TRBD1
j_gene: TRBJ1-3
v_gene: TRBV4-1
CDR3nt: TGCGCCAGCAGCCCCGGACAGGCCAAAAGTCTGTCTGGAAACACCATATGTTTT
CDR3aa: CASSPGQAKSLSGNTICF

abundance: few
d_gene: NA
j_gene: TRBJ2-3
v_gene: TRBV12-3/TRBV12-4
CDR3nt: TGTGCCAGCAGCCGAGGGACTCGTAGCCGCACAGATACGCAGTATTTT
CDR3aa: CASSRGTRSRTDTQYF

abundance: many
d_gene: TRBD1
j_gene: TRBJ1-1
v_gene: TRBV12-3/TRBV12-4
CDR3nt: TGTGCCAGCAGGAAAACAGGGACAGGGGCTGAAGCTTTCTTT
CDR3aa: CASRKTGTGAEAFF

abundance: many
d_gene: NA
j_gene: TRBJ1-4
v_gene: TRBV20-1
CDR3nt: TGCAGTGCTAGAGATGCCCAGGGAATAGTAGAAAAACTGTTTTTT
CDR3aa: CSARDAQGIVEKLFF

abundance: NA
d_gene: TRBD2
j_gene: TRBJ2-3
v_gene: TRBV7-3
CDR3nt: TGTGCCAGCAGCTTAACAGCGGGAGAGGGAAGGGATACGCAGTATTTT
CDR3aa: CASSLTAGEGRDTQYF

abundance: NA
d_gene: TRBD1
j_gene: TRBJ2-5
v_gene: TRBV5-5
CDR3nt: TGTGCCAGCAGCTTGGGCGGCGGAACAGGGGTGCAGACCCAGTACTTC
CDR3aa: CASSLGGGTGVQTQYF

abundance: NA
d_gene: NA
j_gene: TRBJ1-4
v_gene: TRBV9
CDR3nt: TGTGCCAGCAGCCACCGGGACAACCCTAATGAAAAACTGTTTTTT
CDR3aa: CASSHRDNPNEKLFF

abundance: NA
d_gene: TRBD2
j_gene: TRBJ2-1
v_gene: TRBV12-3/TRBV12-4
CDR3nt: TGTGCCAGCAGTGGAGCGGGACTCAATGAGCAGTTCTTC
CDR3aa: CASSGAGLNEQFF

abundance: many
d_gene: TRBD2
j_gene: TRBJ2-7
v_gene: TRBV18
CDR3nt: TGTGCCAGCTCACGAGCGGGAGAACTGGGCGAGCAGTACTTC
CDR3aa: CASSRAGELGEQYF

abundance: many
d_gene: NA
j_gene: TRBJ1-1
v_gene: TRBV6-2/TRBV6-3
CDR3nt: TGTGCCAGCACCGGGACGTCGAACACTGAAGCTTTCTTT
CDR3aa: CASTGTSNTEAFF

abundance: NA
d_gene: NA
j_gene: TRBJ1-5
v_gene: TRBV27
CDR3nt: TGTGCCAGCAGTTGGTCAGGGAGAGTGCAGGCCCAGCATTTT
CDR3aa: CASSWSGRVQAQHF

abundance: NA
d_gene: NA
j_gene: TRBJ2-1
v_gene: TRBV12-3/TRBV12-4
CDR3nt: TGTGCCAGCAGTGCCGGGTCTCGGCCTTACAATGAGCAGTTCTTC
CDR3aa: CASSAGSRPYNEQFF

abundance: many
d_gene: NA
j_gene: TRBJ2-1
v_gene: TRBV7-9
CDR3nt: TGTGCCAGCAGCCCCCGGGCCGGCAATGAGCAGTTCTTC
CDR3aa: CASSPRAGNEQFF

abundance: many
d_gene: NA
j_gene: TRBJ1-2
v_gene: TRBV11-2
CDR3nt: TGTGCCAGCAGCCCCCCTGGGACGGTTTATGGCTACACCTTC
CDR3aa: CASSPPGTVYGYTF

abundance: NA
d_gene: TRBD1
j_gene: TRBJ2-7
v_gene: TRBV20-1
CDR3nt: TGCAGCGGGGGACAGGGGGCTGGCGAGCAGTACTTC
CDR3aa: CSGGQGAGEQYF

abundance: NA
d_gene: TRBD1
j_gene: TRBJ2-7
v_gene: TRBV7-2
CDR3nt: TGTGCCAGCAGCTTAGACTCCGGACAGGGTACCTACGAGCAGTACTTC
CDR3aa: CASSLDSGQGTYEQYF

abundance: NA
d_gene: NA
j_gene: TRBJ2-7
v_gene: TRBV27
CDR3nt: TGTGCCAGCAGTTTGGACCCCCATGGGAGAGAGCAGTACTTC
CDR3aa: CASSLDPHGREQYF

abundance: NA
d_gene: TRBD2
j_gene: TRBJ2-7
v_gene: TRBV20-1
CDR3nt: TGCAGTGCCCCCGGGACTAGCGGGGCAACCTACGAGCAGTACTTC
CDR3aa: CSAPGTSGATYEQYF

abundance: few
d_gene: TRBD2
j_gene: TRBJ2-3
v_gene: TRBV3-1
CDR3nt: TGTGCCAGCAGCCATCCCCTAGCGGGAGTGAAGACAGATACGCAGTATTTT
CDR3aa: CASSHPLAGVKTDTQYF

abundance: many
d_gene: TRBD2
j_gene: TRBJ2-7
v_gene: TRBV20-1
CDR3nt: TGCAGTGCCGCCGTCCGTGCGGGAGGGGCCTACGAGCAGTACTTC
CDR3aa: CSAAVRAGGAYEQYF

abundance: NA
d_gene: TRBD1
j_gene: TRBJ1-2
v_gene: TRBV5-5
CDR3nt: TGTGCCAGCAGCTTGGAGGGGACAGCTACTAACTATGGCTACACCTTC
CDR3aa: CASSLEGTATNYGYTF

abundance: NA
d_gene: NA
j_gene: TRBJ2-7
v_gene: TRBV2
CDR3nt: TGTGCCAGCAAGTTGCGGGCCGTCTCCTACGAGCAGTACTTC
CDR3aa: CASKLRAVSYEQYF

abundance: many
d_gene: NA
j_gene: TRBJ2-3
v_gene: TRBV25-1
CDR3nt: TGTGCCAGCAGTACACAGGGCCCAAATACGCAGTATTTT
CDR3aa: CASSTQGPNTQYF

abundance: many
d_gene: TRBD2
j_gene: TRBJ2-7
v_gene: TRBV7-2
CDR3nt: TGTGCCAGCAGCTTAGCCGGGACTAGTACCCACGAGCAGTACTTC
CDR3aa: CASSLAGTSTHEQYF